These T cell receptor beta chains were read from a single sample in a study of cytomegalovirus exposure and HLA in healthy donors. Generated by immunoSEQ multiplex PCR, the TCRdb table keeps only in-frame clones and is missing some. The profile covers more than 150,000 clones, with approximately 83% appearing a single time and almost 9.5% taken by the ten largest. Sequenced: PBMCs. The receptors shown here come from a man aged 18 to 29 in good health and CMV-seropositive. CDR3s include the opening cysteine and the closing phenylalanine or tryptophan. Fields, in order: J gene, clone size, D gene, V gene, CDR3 DNA, CDR3 protein. D genes are given only for firm matches. Clone size appears in some rows only: once, few, many, or a class for an expanded clone.

J gene: TRBJ2-2
clone size: -
D gene: TRBD1
V gene: TRBV9
CDR3 DNA: TGTGCCAGCAGCGTCGGGACAGGCGGACTTTCGAACACCGGGGAGCTGTTTTTT
CDR3 protein: CASSVGTGGLSNTGELFF

J gene: TRBJ2-7
clone size: -
D gene: -
V gene: TRBV7-9
CDR3 DNA: TGTGCCAGCAGCCCGACAGTTAGAGTCGACGAGCAGTACTTC
CDR3 protein: CASSPTVRVDEQYF

J gene: TRBJ2-1
clone size: -
D gene: TRBD1
V gene: TRBV6-6
CDR3 DNA: TGTGCCACCCGAGACGGGACAGGGAATAGAGGTGAGCAGTTCTTC
CDR3 protein: CATRDGTGNRGEQFF

J gene: TRBJ2-7
clone size: -
D gene: -
V gene: TRBV6-6
CDR3 DNA: TGTGCCAGCAGTCCGCGGGGACAGTCCTACGAGCAGTACTTC
CDR3 protein: CASSPRGQSYEQYF

J gene: TRBJ1-5
clone size: -
D gene: -
V gene: TRBV9
CDR3 DNA: TGTGCCAGCAGCGTTGAGGGAAGAGAGCAGCCCCAGCATTTT
CDR3 protein: CASSVEGREQPQHF

J gene: TRBJ2-7
clone size: -
D gene: TRBD2
V gene: TRBV18
CDR3 DNA: TGTGCCAGCTCCTCGGCGGGGGGGCCTTTTTACGAGCAGTACTTC
CDR3 protein: CASSSAGGPFYEQYF

J gene: TRBJ1-2
clone size: -
D gene: TRBD1
V gene: TRBV30
CDR3 DNA: TGTGCCTGGCGACACCACGGGACAGGGGCCGAGGGGGGGGGCTACACCTTC
CDR3 protein: CAWRHHGTGAEGGGYTF

J gene: TRBJ1-4
clone size: -
D gene: TRBD1
V gene: TRBV30
CDR3 DNA: TGTGCCTGGAGGTGGTCTAGCCGGGACAGGCCCCTTGCAACTAATGAAAAACTGTTTTTT
CDR3 protein: CAWRWSSRDRPLATNEKLFF

J gene: TRBJ2-4
clone size: once
D gene: -
V gene: TRBV1
CDR3 DNA: TGCACCAGCAGCCAGCATCAGGTCAAGCTAGCCAAAAACATTCAGTACTTC
CDR3 protein: CTSSQHQVKLAKNIQYF

J gene: TRBJ2-1
clone size: -
D gene: TRBD2
V gene: TRBV5-1
CDR3 DNA: TGCGCCAGCAGCCGCGGGGGGGCTATGAATGAGCAGTTCTTC
CDR3 protein: CASSRGGAMNEQFF

J gene: TRBJ2-7
clone size: -
D gene: -
V gene: TRBV15
CDR3 DNA: TGTGCCACCAGCAGAGAGACAGGGGAGGGGTACGAGCAGTACTTC
CDR3 protein: CATSRETGEGYEQYF

J gene: TRBJ2-1
clone size: -
D gene: TRBD1
V gene: TRBV4-1
CDR3 DNA: TGCGCCAGCAGCCAGGGACAGGGATCCAATGAGCAGTTCTTC
CDR3 protein: CASSQGQGSNEQFF

J gene: TRBJ1-4
clone size: -
D gene: TRBD1
V gene: TRBV9
CDR3 DNA: TGTGCCAGCAGCTCCCGACAGGGCCATAATGAAAAACTGTTTTTT
CDR3 protein: CASSSRQGHNEKLFF

J gene: TRBJ2-5
clone size: -
D gene: TRBD1
V gene: TRBV5-1
CDR3 DNA: TGCGCCAGCAGCTTGTCGGGACAGGCGGAGACCCAGTACTTC
CDR3 protein: CASSLSGQAETQYF

J gene: TRBJ2-1
clone size: -
D gene: -
V gene: TRBV19
CDR3 DNA: TGTGCCAGTAGTCGCGGCAATAAGCCTGAGCAGTTCTTC
CDR3 protein: CASSRGNKPEQFF

J gene: TRBJ2-2
clone size: once
D gene: TRBD1
V gene: TRBV6-5
CDR3 DNA: TGTGCCAGCAGAGGGACAGGGATGGCCGGGGAGCTGTTTTTT
CDR3 protein: CASRGTGMAGELFF

J gene: TRBJ2-1
clone size: -
D gene: TRBD2
V gene: TRBV4-1
CDR3 DNA: TGCGCCAGCAGCCAAAGGTCTTATCGCGGGGGGCCTAACGATGAGCAGTTCTTC
CDR3 protein: CASSQRSYRGGPNDEQFF

J gene: TRBJ2-7
clone size: -
D gene: TRBD1
V gene: TRBV23-1
CDR3 DNA: TGCGCCGGGGGGGACAGGGATTGCTACGAGCAGTACTTC
CDR3 protein: CAGGDRDCYEQYF

J gene: TRBJ2-5
clone size: -
D gene: TRBD2
V gene: TRBV9
CDR3 DNA: TGTGCCAGCAGCGTAGAGGTAGCGGGGGGGTACCAAGAGACCCAGTACTTC
CDR3 protein: CASSVEVAGGYQETQYF

J gene: TRBJ1-4
clone size: -
D gene: -
V gene: TRBV5-1
CDR3 DNA: TGCGCCAGCAGCTTGCAGGGGACGAATGAAAAACTGTTTTTT
CDR3 protein: CASSLQGTNEKLFF

J gene: TRBJ2-7
clone size: few
D gene: -
V gene: TRBV5-4
CDR3 DNA: TGTGCCAGCAGCTTGACTACCTCTACGGGGGAGCAGTACTTC
CDR3 protein: CASSLTTSTGEQYF

J gene: TRBJ2-5
clone size: -
D gene: TRBD2
V gene: TRBV7-8
CDR3 DNA: TGTGCCAGCACCAATCGGGGGGTCCAAGAGACCCAGTACTTC
CDR3 protein: CASTNRGVQETQYF

J gene: TRBJ2-7
clone size: -
D gene: -
V gene: TRBV19
CDR3 DNA: TGTGCCAGTAGTTCTTGGACTGATACCTACGAGCAGTACTTC
CDR3 protein: CASSSWTDTYEQYF

J gene: TRBJ1-1
clone size: -
D gene: TRBD1
V gene: TRBV6-1
CDR3 DNA: TGTGCCACGGGGACAGGGGACCGGGGCACTGAAGCTTTCTTT
CDR3 protein: CATGTGDRGTEAFF

J gene: TRBJ1-3
clone size: -
D gene: TRBD1
V gene: TRBV4-3
CDR3 DNA: TGCGCCAGCAGTCAAGACAGGGGATTAAACACCATATATTTT
CDR3 protein: CASSQDRGLNTIYF

J gene: TRBJ1-1
clone size: -
D gene: -
V gene: TRBV29-1
CDR3 DNA: TGCAGCGTTGCGGGGGGCAACACTGAAGCTTTCTTT
CDR3 protein: CSVAGGNTEAFF

J gene: TRBJ1-5
clone size: -
D gene: -
V gene: TRBV2
CDR3 DNA: TGTGCCAGCAGCCCTAGGTGGGATCAGCCCCAGCATTTT
CDR3 protein: CASSPRWDQPQHF

J gene: TRBJ2-2
clone size: -
D gene: -
V gene: TRBV28
CDR3 DNA: TGTGCCAGCACCAGTAAGTCCACCGGGGAGCTGTTTTTT
CDR3 protein: CASTSKSTGELFF

J gene: TRBJ1-6
clone size: -
D gene: -
V gene: TRBV29-1
CDR3 DNA: TGCAGCGTCAAGGACGGACCACTAGGTTCACCCCTCCACTTT
CDR3 protein: CSVKDGPLGSPLHF

J gene: TRBJ1-5
clone size: -
D gene: TRBD1
V gene: TRBV2
CDR3 DNA: TGTGCCAGCAAAGAAGAGGGGGCACAACAGCCCCAGCATTTT
CDR3 protein: CASKEEGAQQPQHF

J gene: TRBJ1-1
clone size: -
D gene: -
V gene: TRBV27
CDR3 DNA: TGTGCCAGCAGTTCGTCAGTATTGAACACTGAAGCTTTCTTT
CDR3 protein: CASSSSVLNTEAFF

J gene: TRBJ1-1
clone size: -
D gene: TRBD1
V gene: TRBV19
CDR3 DNA: TGTGCCAGTAGTGCCCGGGACAGGGTAAACACTGAAGCTTTCTTT
CDR3 protein: CASSARDRVNTEAFF